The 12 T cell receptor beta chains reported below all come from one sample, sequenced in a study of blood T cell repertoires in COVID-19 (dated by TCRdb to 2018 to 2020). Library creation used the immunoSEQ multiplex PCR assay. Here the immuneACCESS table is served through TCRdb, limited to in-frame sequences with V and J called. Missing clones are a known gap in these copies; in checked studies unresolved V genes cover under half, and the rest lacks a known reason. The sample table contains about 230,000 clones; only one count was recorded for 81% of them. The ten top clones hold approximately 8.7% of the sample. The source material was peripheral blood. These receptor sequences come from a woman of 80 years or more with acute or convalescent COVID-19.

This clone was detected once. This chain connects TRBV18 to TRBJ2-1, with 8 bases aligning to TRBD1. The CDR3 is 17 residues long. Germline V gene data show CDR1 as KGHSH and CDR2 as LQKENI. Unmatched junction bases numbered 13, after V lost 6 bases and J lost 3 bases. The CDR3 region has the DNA TGTGCCAGCTCGGACAGGGACCAGAATTTCTACTACAATGAGCAGTTCTTC. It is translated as CASSDRDQNFYYNEQFF. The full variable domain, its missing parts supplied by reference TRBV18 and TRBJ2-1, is NAGVMQNPRHLVRRRGQEARLRCSPMKGHSHVYWYRQLPEEGLKFMVYLQKENIIDESGMPKERFSAEFPKEGPSILRIQQVVRGDSAAYFCASSDRDQNFYYNEQFFGPGTRLTVL.

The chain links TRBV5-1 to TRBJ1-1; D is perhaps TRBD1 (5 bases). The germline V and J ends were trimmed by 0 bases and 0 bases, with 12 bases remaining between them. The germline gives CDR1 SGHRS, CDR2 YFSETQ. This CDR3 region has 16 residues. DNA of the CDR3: TGCGCCAGCAGCTTGGATCGACAGCCCATGAACACTGAAGCTTTCTTT. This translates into CASSLDRQPMNTEAFF. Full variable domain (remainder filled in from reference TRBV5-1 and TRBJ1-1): KAGVTQTPRYLIKTRGQQVTLSCSPISGHRSVSWYQQTPGQGLQFLFEYFSETQRNKGNFPGRFSGRQFSNSRSEMNVSTLELGDSALYLCASSLDRQPMNTEAFFGQGTRLTVV.

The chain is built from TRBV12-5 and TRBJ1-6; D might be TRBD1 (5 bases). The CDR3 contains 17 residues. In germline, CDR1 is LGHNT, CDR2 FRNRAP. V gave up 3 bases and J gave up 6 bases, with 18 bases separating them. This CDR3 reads CASGFIHGAGFNSPLHF. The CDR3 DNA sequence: TGTGCTAGTGGTTTCATACATGGGGCAGGGTTTAATTCACCCCTCCACTTT.

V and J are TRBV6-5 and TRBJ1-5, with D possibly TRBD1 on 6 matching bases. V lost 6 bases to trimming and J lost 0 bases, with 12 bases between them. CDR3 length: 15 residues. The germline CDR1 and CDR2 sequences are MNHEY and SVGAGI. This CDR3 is CASRGGGGSNQPQHF. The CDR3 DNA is TGTGCCAGCAGGGGTGGGGGCGGTAGCAATCAGCCCCAGCATTTT.

The chain's CDR3 is CASSQGPTSGGTYEQYF. The CDR3 DNA is TGTGCCAGCAGCCAAGGGCCAACTAGCGGGGGAACCTACGAGCAGTACTTC. The rearrangement uses TRBV4-2 and TRBJ2-7, with 11 bases fitting TRBD2. The CDR3 runs to 17 residues. Per the germline V gene, CDR1 is LGHNA and CDR2 is YNFKEQ. J lost 2 bases, V lost 1 base, and 7 bases had no gene match.

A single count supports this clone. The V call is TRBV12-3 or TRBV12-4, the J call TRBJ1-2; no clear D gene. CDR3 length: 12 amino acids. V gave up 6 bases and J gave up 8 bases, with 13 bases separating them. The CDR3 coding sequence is TGTGCCAGCAGCCGGGGAAGTCGGGGCTACACCTTC. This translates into CASSRGSRGYTF.

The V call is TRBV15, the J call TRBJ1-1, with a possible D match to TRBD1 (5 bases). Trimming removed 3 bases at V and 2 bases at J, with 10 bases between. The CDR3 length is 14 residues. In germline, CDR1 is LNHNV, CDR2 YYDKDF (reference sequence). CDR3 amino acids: CATSRAGLNTEAFF. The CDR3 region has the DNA TGTGCCACCAGCAGGGCAGGGCTTAACACTGAAGCTTTCTTT.

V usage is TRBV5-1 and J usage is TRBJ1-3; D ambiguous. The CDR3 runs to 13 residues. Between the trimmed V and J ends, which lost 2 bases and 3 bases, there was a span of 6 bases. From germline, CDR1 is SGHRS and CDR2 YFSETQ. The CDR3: CASSLGGGNTIYF. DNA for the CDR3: TGCGCCAGCAGCTTAGGAGGTGGAAACACCATATATTTT.

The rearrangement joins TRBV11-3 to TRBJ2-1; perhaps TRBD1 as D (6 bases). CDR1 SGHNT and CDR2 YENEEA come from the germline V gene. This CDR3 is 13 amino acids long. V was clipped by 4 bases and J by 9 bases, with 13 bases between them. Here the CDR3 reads CASSSPGTPEQFF. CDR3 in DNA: TGTGCCAGCAGCTCACCCGGGACACCTGAGCAGTTCTTC.

The CDR3 nucleotides read TGTGCCAGCAGCTTAACGAGGGGGGACAGTAACTATGGCTACACCTTC. Its translation: CASSLTRGDSNYGYTF. The rearrangement links TRBV7-2 to TRBJ1-2; 7 bases match TRBD1. This CDR3 is built from 16 residues. Germline V CDR1 and CDR2: SGHTA, FQGNSA. Trimming cost V 2 bases and J 1 base; bases outside gene matches: 7.

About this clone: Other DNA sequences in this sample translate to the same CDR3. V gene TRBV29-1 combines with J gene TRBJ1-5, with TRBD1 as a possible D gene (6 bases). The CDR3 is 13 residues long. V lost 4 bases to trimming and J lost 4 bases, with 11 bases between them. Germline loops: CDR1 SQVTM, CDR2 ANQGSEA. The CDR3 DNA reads TGCAGCGTTGTCACAGGGACGAATCAGCCCCAGCATTTT. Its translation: CSVVTGTNQPQHF.

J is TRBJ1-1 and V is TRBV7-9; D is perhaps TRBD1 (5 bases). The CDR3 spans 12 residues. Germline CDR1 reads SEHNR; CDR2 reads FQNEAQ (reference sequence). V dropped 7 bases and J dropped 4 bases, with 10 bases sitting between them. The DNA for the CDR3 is TGTGCCAGCACCACGGGGGGCACTGAAGCTTTCTTT. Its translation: CASTTGGTEAFF. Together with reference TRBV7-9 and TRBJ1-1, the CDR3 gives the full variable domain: DTGVSQNPRHKITKRGQNVTFRCDPISEHNRLYWYRQTLGQGPEFLTYFQNEAQLEKSRLLSDRFSAERPKGSFSTLEIQRTEQGDSAMYLCASTTGGTEAFFGQGTRLTVV.